Presented here are 23 T cell receptor beta chains from one specimen sequenced in a study of control samples from healthy donors and cancer patients. TCRdb's table, derived via immunoSEQ multiplex PCR, lists solely in-frame clones and lacks some. The table includes about 110,000 clones, 90% detected once. Material for sequencing was blood. Receptors were obtained from a human donor in good health. The donor label of this sample is uncertain.

This chain connects TRBV6-2 or TRBV6-3 to TRBJ1-5; 11 nucleotides align to TRBD1. The trim removed 6 bases at V and 5 bases at J, leaving 9 bases unmatched. Germline CDR1 reads MNHEY; CDR2 reads SVGEGT. The CDR3 has 16 residues. The CDR3 loop is CASSMLGTGGDQPQHF. In DNA, the CDR3 is TGTGCCAGCAGCATGCTCGGGACAGGGGGGGATCAGCCCCAGCATTTT.

The chain uses TRBV24-1 and TRBJ1-5; the D is unclear. Trimming stripped 5 bases from V and 2 bases from J, with 12 bases between. Germline V CDR1 and CDR2: KGHDR, SFDVKD. The CDR3 extends over 15 amino acids. As DNA, the CDR3 is TGTGCCACCAGTGCTAATGGCCATCGCAATCAGCCCCAGCATTTT. Its translation is CATSANGHRNQPQHF.

This chain joins TRBV5-4 and TRBJ1-3; D is unresolved. V shed 1 base and J shed 1 base, with 6 bases lying between them. CDR3 length: 14 residues. In germline, CDR1 is SGHNT, CDR2 YYREEE (reference sequence). CDR3 nucleotide sequence: TGTGCCAGCAGCTTGCGGGGATCTGGAAACACCATATATTTT. Its protein is CASSLRGSGNTIYF.

Here the CDR3 DNA reads TGTGCCAGCAGGCCCGGGACTAGCGACACCGGGGAGCTGTTTTTT. Amino acids: CASRPGTSDTGELFF. V is TRBV9 and J is TRBJ2-2; TRBD2 agrees at 10 bases. The CDR3 contains 15 residues. The germline V gene has CDR1 SGDLS and CDR2 YYNGEE. After removal of 5 bases from V and 3 bases from J, the junction contained 4 bases not matched to a gene.

The V call is TRBV7-8, the J call TRBJ1-1; 10 positions agree with TRBD1. V shed 6 bases and J 8 bases; nucleotides not matched to a gene: 9. Germline V lookup: CDR1 SGHVS, CDR2 FQNEAQ. The CDR3 extends over 14 amino acids. The CDR3 reads CASREIDRGQEAFF. CDR3 nucleotide sequence: TGTGCCAGCAGAGAAATCGACAGGGGGCAGGAAGCTTTCTTT.

This clone was detected once. This chain connects TRBV3-1 (or the pseudogene TRBV3-2) to TRBJ1-6; D ambiguous. Germline V gives CDR1 LGHDT, CDR2 YNNKEL (reference sequence). V gave up 4 bases and J gave up 9 bases, with 7 bases separating them. The CDR3 runs 12 residues. The CDR3 here is CASSLGTSPLHF. In nucleotides, the CDR3 is TGTGCCAGCAGCCTCGGCACTTCACCCCTCCACTTT.

The CDR3 coding sequence is TGTGCCAGCAGCTGGACAGGCCAGGATGGCTACACCTTC. Translated: CASSWTGQDGYTF. The rearrangement links TRBV5-6 to TRBJ1-2; 7 bases agree with TRBD1. Trimming at V came to 3 bases and at J to 6 bases, leaving 5 bases not matched to a gene. The CDR3 sequence is 13 residues long. CDR1 is SGHDT, CDR2 YYEEEE, per germline.

V and J are TRBV2 and TRBJ2-5; D gene unclear. Germline lookup yields CDR1 SNHLY and CDR2 FYNNEI. Trimming removed 8 bases at V and 6 bases at J, with 7 bases between. This CDR3 is 10 amino acids long. CDR3: CASVGKTQYF. Here the CDR3 DNA reads TGTGCCAGCGTGGGAAAGACCCAGTACTTC.

The rearrangement joins TRBV7-6 to TRBJ1-4; D may be TRBD1 (6 bases). The ends were cut back, 8 bases at V and 8 bases at J, with 9 bases in the middle. This CDR3 spans 11 amino acids. The V gene's germline CDR1 is SGHVS and CDR2 FNYEAQ. The CDR3 nucleotides are TGTGCCAGCCGGGACATCGAAAAACTGTTTTTT. Translating it yields CASRDIEKLFF.

This rearrangement joins TRBV11-3 to TRBJ1-2; 7 bases fit TRBD1. CDR3 length: 13 amino acids. J gave up 7 bases and V 3 bases, and 5 bases lay outside the gene matches. Germline V gene sequence: CDR1 SGHNT, CDR2 YENEEA. In nucleotides, the CDR3 is TGTGCCAGCAGCTTTGTAGGGGGCACTGGCTACACCTTC. Protein: CASSFVGGTGYTF.

The chain employs TRBV30 and TRBJ1-3; D is unclear. The CDR3 covers 14 residues. Looked up from germline, CDR1 is GTSNPN and CDR2 is SVGIG (reference sequence). Trimming stripped 0 bases from V and 0 bases from J, with 6 bases between. CDR3 in DNA: TGTGCCTGGAGTGTAGGAGACTCTGGAAACACCATATATTTT. This translates into CAWSVGDSGNTIYF.

The chain is built from TRBV7-3 and TRBJ2-5; D possibly corresponds to TRBD2 (5 bases). Germline V gene data show CDR1 as SGHTA and CDR2 as FQGTGA. The length of the CDR3 is 13 residues. The germline V and J ends were trimmed by 1 base and 6 bases, with 9 bases remaining between them. DNA for the CDR3: TGTGCCAGCAGCTTAAGTGGGGAGCAGACCCAGTACTTC. This encodes CASSLSGEQTQYF.

This clone appeared a few times. V and J are TRBV27 and TRBJ1-5, with 7 bases matching TRBD1. The V gene end was trimmed by 5 bases and the J gene end by 0 bases; junction bases not matched to a gene: 10. Germline V gene sequence: CDR1 MNHEY, CDR2 SMNVEV (reference sequence). The length of the CDR3 is 17 residues. CDR3 sequence: CASSRFGQENSNQPQHF. CDR3 in DNA: TGTGCCAGCAGTCGATTTGGACAGGAAAATAGCAATCAGCCCCAGCATTTT.

This clone turned up a few times. The CDR3 sequence: CASSLQGGSPLHF. DNA of the CDR3: TGTGCCAGCAGCTTACAGGGCGGGTCACCCCTCCACTTT. The chain is built from TRBV7-9 and TRBJ1-6, with D possibly TRBD1 on 5 matching bases. This CDR3 contains 13 residues. CDR1 and CDR2 from the germline V gene are SEHNR and FQNEAQ (reference sequence). V was pared by 2 bases and J by 10 bases, with 9 bases between.

The chain couples TRBV4-2 to TRBJ1-4; D remains unclear. The CDR3 is made up of 16 amino acids. Germline assignment: CDR1 LGHNA and CDR2 YNFKEQ. Trimming took 0 bases from V and 8 from J, leaving 16 bases between them. In nucleotides, the CDR3 is TGTGCCAGCAGCCAAGAAACGGCTTCCCTTGGGGAAAAACTGTTTTTT. Protein sequence: CASSQETASLGEKLFF.

The V call is TRBV24-1, the J call TRBJ1-4; the match to TRBD1 covers 7 bases. The CDR3 runs 15 residues. Germline CDR1 KGHDR, CDR2 SFDVKD. The V segment lost 4 bases and the J segment 7 bases; nucleotides outside the gene matches: 8. The CDR3 nucleotides read TGTGCCACCAGTGAACCGGGACAGAAGGGTGAAAAACTGTTTTTT. Its protein is CATSEPGQKGEKLFF.

This chain joins TRBV28 and TRBJ1-1, with a tentative D call TRBD1 (5 bases). V shed 5 bases and J shed 11 bases, with 12 bases lying between them. The germline gives CDR1 MDHEN, CDR2 SYDVKM. This CDR3 spans 11 amino acids. CDR3: CASSAGGGAFF. The CDR3 nucleotides read TGTGCCAGCAGTGCCGGGGGTGGCGCTTTCTTT.

The chain combines TRBV28 with TRBJ1-6; D not resolved. Germline V CDR1 and CDR2: MDHEN, SYDVKM. The CDR3 has 14 residues. V was trimmed by 3 bases and J by 6 bases, leaving 9 bases between them. As DNA, the CDR3 is TGTGCCAGCAGTTTGAAGGCTCGTAATTCACCCCTCCACTTT. Protein: CASSLKARNSPLHF.

This clone came up once. The chain has TRBV3-1 (or the pseudogene TRBV3-2) and TRBJ2-7; no clear D gene. CDR1 LGHDT and CDR2 YNNKEL come from the germline V gene (reference sequence). The CDR3 sequence is 15 residues long. V was pared by 1 base and J by 4 bases, with 14 bases between. CDR3 protein: CASSQALSLLYEQYV. The CDR3 nucleotides read TGTGCCAGCAGCCAAGCCCTCAGTTTGTTATACGAGCAGTACGTC.

The rearrangement uses TRBV2 and TRBJ1-1; 8 positions agree with TRBD1. This CDR3 spans 13 amino acids. Germline-derived CDR1 and CDR2 are SNHLY and FYNNEI. The junction had 6 bases not matched to a gene; V was cut back by 8 bases and J by 4 bases. In DNA, the CDR3 is TGTGCCAGCGAAAGAGACAGGGGCACTGAAGCTTTCTTT. Amino acid sequence: CASERDRGTEAFF.

This chain links TRBV5-6 with TRBJ2-1; D not certain. The CDR3 length is 13 residues. Germline values: CDR1 SGHDT, CDR2 YYEEEE. The V end was cut by 0 bases, the J end by 5 bases, with 6 bases between. In nucleotides, the CDR3 is TGTGCCAGCAGCTTGGCTGTGAACAATGAGCAGTTCTTC. It translates to CASSLAVNNEQFF.

V is TRBV5-1 and J is TRBJ2-5; D not certain. V gave up 0 bases and J gave up 3 bases, with 3 bases separating them. This CDR3 region has 12 residues. The germline V gene encodes CDR1 SGHRS and CDR2 YFSETQ. This chain's CDR3 is CASSLGEETQYF. CDR3 DNA: TGCGCCAGCAGCTTGGGTGAAGAGACCCAGTACTTC.

V is TRBV5-6 and J is TRBJ1-1, with D possibly TRBD1 on 6 matching bases. The CDR3 loop spans 14 amino acids. Looked up from germline, CDR1 is SGHDT and CDR2 is YYEEEE. Trimming took 4 bases from V and 0 from J, leaving 10 bases between them. The CDR3 reads CASSVTGLNTEAFF. The CDR3 bases are TGTGCCAGCAGCGTTACAGGGCTGAACACTGAAGCTTTCTTT.